This TCR beta chain comes out of a study of beta chain features in type 1 diabetes. The CDR3 runs to 14 residues. Per the germline V gene, CDR1 is KGHSH and CDR2 is LQKENI. Trimming left V 3 bases short and J 7 bases short, with 13 bases between. Since all of the isolated RNA was reverse transcribed, expressed TCRB transcripts were what got sequenced. The study sequenced naive, central memory and regulatory T cell samples to an average of about 3.9 million reads. The data were produced by immunoSEQ multiplex PCR, yet TCRdb's version contains in-frame clones alone and is incomplete. Of about 210,000 clones listed, approximately 11% were seen once; the top ten hold 1% to 1.5%. This clone was detected a few times.

The origin of this receptor is a man younger than 35 in good health. The rearrangement uses TRBV18 and TRBJ2-1, with a tentative D call TRBD2 (5 bases). The sequencing sample was made of central memory CD4+ T cells from blood. Written as DNA, the CDR3 is TGTGCCAGCTCACCGGAGGCTGGGCGGAATGAGCAGTTCTTC. It is translated as CASSPEAGRNEQFF.